The sequence of this TCR beta chain was determined in a study of blood T cell repertoires in COVID-19. Study at large: The study drew acute and convalescent COVID-19 samples from the United States, Italy and Spain. Sources were T cells, B-cell-depleted T cells, or PBMCs; the material itself was cDNA or gDNA.

Original processing notes: Estimated nucleated cell counts came from reference gene primer amplification. Libraries were prepared by immunoSEQ multiplex PCR; TCRdb keeps only in-frame clonotypes and omits some of them. D and trimming were read from the DNA, whereas the V and J calls and clone size are those reported in that table. The data show 200,000 or so clones, approximately 90% seen once. Trimming at V came to 5 bases and at J to 2 bases, leaving 9 bases not matched to a gene. CDR1 and CDR2 (germline): MNHEY, SVGEGT. The CDR3 runs to 17 residues. The sequenced sample was peripheral blood. This chain links TRBV6-2 or TRBV6-3 with TRBJ1-5, with 10 bases that match TRBD1. The clonotype comes from a man in his sixties or seventies with active or convalescent COVID-19. In DNA form, the CDR3 reads TGTGCCAGCAGTAAACCGGGACAGGGGAACGGCAATCAGCCCCAGCATTTT. As protein: CASSKPGQGNGNQPQHF.